The clone carrying this T cell receptor (beta chain) was recorded a few times. CDR3 length: 13 residues. V was cut by 5 bases and J by 0 bases, with 6 bases left in between. Germline V CDR1 and CDR2: SGHTA, FQGNSA. The source of the sample is a study of T-cell memory formation after mild COVID-19. Across the study: Clustering of TCRs was largely donor specific.

Using its own MiXCR run on the 5' RACE reads, TCRdb lists one record per CDR3 protein. The sample consists of almost 350,000 distinct CDR3 sequences, about 20% of them appearing once. The TCR sequence derives from a man between 18 and 35 years old who had mild COVID-19 (a few samples of this study predate the infection). Cell type and time point are not known. Input material: PBMCs or a T cell subset sorted from them (not recorded which). The rearrangement joins TRBV7-2 to TRBJ2-3; D is ambiguous. The DNA for the CDR3 is TGTGCCAGCAGCGAAACGAGCACAGATACGCAGTATTTT. This encodes CASSETSTDTQYF.